These 17 T cell receptor beta chains originate from one sample sequenced in a study of regulatory T cells in long-lasting Graves disease. Investigators prepared the TCR beta libraries by applying iRepertoire HTBI primers and Arm-PCR of CDR3 regions. Each CDR3 protein gets one entry after TCRdb re-called the multiplex PCR reads with MiXCR. The data hold some 330,000 distinct CDR3 sequences, with roughly 25% observed a single time. As to time point: persistent/refractory GD, antithyroid drugs over 5 years with positive TRAb. RNA isolated from PBMCs was used to make the TCR library. The input for sequencing was peripheral blood mononuclear cells (PBMCs), taken when the disease was refractory, from a patient treated with antithyroid drugs. Receptors originate from a woman between 40 and 55 years old with Graves disease.

There are many counts of this clonotype. This chain links TRBV27 with TRBJ2-7, with D tentatively TRBD1 or TRBD2 (7 bases each). CDR3 size: 14 residues. Looked up from germline, CDR1 is MNHEY and CDR2 is SMNVEV (reference sequence). V was trimmed by 6 bases and J by 1 base, leaving 13 bases between them. In nucleotides, the CDR3 is TGTGCCAGCAGAACGCAGGGGGGGTCCTACGAGCAGTACTTC. Residues: CASRTQGGSYEQYF.

The table lists this clonotype with many counts. This rearrangement joins TRBV2 to TRBJ1-5, with D uncertain. Germline CDR1 is SNHLY and CDR2 is FYNNEI. The CDR3 covers 13 residues. V was shortened by 5 bases and J by 0 bases, with 5 bases between the two germline ends. The CDR3: CASSQNSNQPQHF. Written as DNA, the CDR3 is TGTGCCAGCAGTCAAAATAGCAATCAGCCCCAGCATTTT.

There are many counts of this clonotype. The chain carries TRBV28 and TRBJ2-7; D not resolved. This CDR3 spans 19 amino acids. Deletions cut 4 bases from V and 0 bases from J, with 25 bases between. Germline CDR1 and CDR2: MDHEN and SYDVKM. DNA of the CDR3: TGTGCCAGCAGTTCGATTGTGGATCTCGTCGGATTTTTCTCCTACGAGCAGTACTTC. This gives the protein CASSSIVDLVGFFSYEQYF.

This CDR3 reads CSARSVAGGKYNEQFF. The CDR3 region has the DNA TGCAGTGCTAGATCGGTAGCGGGAGGCAAATACAATGAGCAGTTCTTC. J is TRBJ2-1 and V is TRBV20-1; TRBD2 matches at 10 bases. Germline assignment: CDR1 DFQATT and CDR2 SNEGSKA (reference sequence). V shed 2 bases and J 4 bases; nucleotides not matched to a gene: 8. This CDR3 has 16 residues.

The rearrangement uses TRBV5-1 and TRBJ1-2, with no clear D. In germline, CDR1 is SGHRS, CDR2 YFSETQ. CDR3 length equals 14 residues. V lost 6 bases to trimming and J lost 7 bases, with 19 bases between them. CDR3: CASTSFDPLSGYTF. In nucleotides, the CDR3 is TGCGCCAGCACCTCCTTCGATCCCTTATCTGGCTACACCTTC.

This clonotype has only a few counts. The gene calls are TRBV28 and TRBJ2-2, with D unresolved. Germline V gene lookup returns CDR1 MDHEN and CDR2 SYDVKM. V was shortened by 8 bases and J by 4 bases, with 14 bases between the two germline ends. The CDR3 length is 14 residues. CDR3 loop: CASRQAQSTGELFF. CDR3 nucleotide sequence: TGTGCCAGCCGTCAAGCTCAATCCACCGGGGAGCTGTTTTTT.

In its sample, this clonotype was seen a few times. This chain links TRBV25-1 with TRBJ2-5, with D unclear. Germline lookup yields CDR1 MGHDK and CDR2 SYGVNS. V lost 0 bases to trimming and J lost 4 bases, with 12 bases between them. This CDR3 is 15 amino acids long. CDR3 loop: CASSEYIGLGETQYF. The DNA of the CDR3 is TGTGCCAGCAGTGAATATATCGGATTAGGAGAGACCCAGTACTTC.

Only one count was recorded for this clonotype. This may be a read error, as it is one base from a much larger clone. The chain's CDR3 is CACSSIRGSSGNTIYF. In DNA, the CDR3 is TGTGCCTGCAGTTCCATTCGGGGCAGCTCTGGAAACACCATATATTTT. The chain recombines TRBV28 with TRBJ1-3; TRBD1 is a possible D gene (5 bases). CDR1 is MDHEN, CDR2 SYDVKM, per germline. CDR3 length: 16 residues.

This clonotype was recorded at least ten times. The genes are TRBV28 and TRBJ1-5; 9 bases are a match to TRBD1. Per the germline V gene, CDR1 is MDHEN and CDR2 is SYDVKM. This CDR3 has 15 amino acids. The ends lost 6 bases at V and 2 bases at J; junction bases unmatched: 5. The CDR3 loop is CASSTGGEGNQPQHF. CDR3 DNA sequence: TGTGCCAGCAGCACAGGGGGCGAAGGCAATCAGCCCCAGCATTTT.

This clonotype occurred many times. The rearrangement links TRBV7-2 to TRBJ2-7, with 11 bases aligning to TRBD2. The germline gives CDR1 SGHTA, CDR2 FQGNSA. Trimming removed 0 bases from V and 4 bases from J; junction bases left unmatched: 2. The CDR3 has 15 amino acids. The CDR3 coding sequence is TGTGCCAGCAGCTTAGCGGGACTAGCGGAGTACGAGCAGTACTTC. It encodes CASSLAGLAEYEQYF.

This clonotype was detected ten times or more. The genes are TRBV29-1 and TRBJ2-7; TRBD1 aligns across 10 bases. After removal of 6 bases from V and 2 bases from J, the junction contained 4 bases not matched to a gene. The CDR3 loop spans 13 amino acids. Germline CDR1 is SQVTM and CDR2 is ANQGSEA. The DNA of the CDR3 is TGCAGCGTGCCGGGACAGGGGACCTACGAGCAGTACTTC. Translated, it gives CSVPGQGTYEQYF.

This clonotype was observed a few times. The chain is built from TRBV20-1 and TRBJ1-5; TRBD1 aligns across 7 bases. Losses at the gene ends were 2 bases for V and 5 bases for J; bases not matched to a gene: 9. CDR3 size: 15 residues. From germline, CDR1 is DFQATT and CDR2 SNEGSKA (reference sequence). Here the CDR3 DNA reads TGCAGTGCTAGACGCAGGGGGTCAGAGGATCAGCCCCAGCATTTT. Protein: CSARRRGSEDQPQHF.

This clonotype was counted at least ten times. The rearrangement links TRBV6-5 to TRBJ2-7; D unresolved. Trimming stripped 2 bases from V and 5 bases from J, with 16 bases between. The CDR3 length is 15 residues. From germline, CDR1 is MNHEY and CDR2 SVGAGI. The CDR3 spells CASSYEAGTVNEQYF. The CDR3 coding sequence is TGTGCCAGCAGTTACGAAGCAGGAACGGTCAACGAGCAGTACTTC.

This clonotype was seen repeatedly, ten times or more. The chain joins TRBV11-2 to TRBJ1-5; D unclear. Per germline, CDR1 SGHAT and CDR2 FQNNGV. CDR3 length equals 14 residues. V lost 1 base, J lost 5 bases, and 9 bases lay in between. CDR3 coding DNA: TGTGCCAGCAGCTTAGGGGGAGCCGATCAGCCCCAGCATTTT. Its translation: CASSLGGADQPQHF.

A remark on this clonotype: This may arise from a read error, as a much more abundant clone is one base away. The J gene is TRBJ2-7, the V gene TRBV6-9; D assignment may be TRBD1 or TRBD2 (5 bases each). Germline V gives CDR1 MNHGY, CDR2 SVAAGI. V gave up 3 bases and J gave up 4 bases, with 13 bases separating them. The CDR3 sequence is 14 residues long. The CDR3: CASSYERGDYEQYF. Here the CDR3 DNA reads TGTGCCAGCAGTTACGAACGGGGCGATTACGAGCAGTACTTC.

V and J are TRBV4-1 and TRBJ2-5; 9 bases fit TRBD2. This CDR3 region has 15 residues. Unmatched junction bases numbered 1, after V lost 1 base and J lost 1 base. CDR1 is MGHRA, CDR2 YSYEKL, per germline. CDR3 loop: CASSQGLAAQETQYF. In DNA, the CDR3 is TGCGCCAGCAGCCAAGGACTAGCGGCCCAAGAGACCCAGTACTTC.

This clonotype showed up just a few times. V usage is TRBV5-1 and J usage is TRBJ1-1; tentative D call: TRBD1 (5 bases). Germline CDR1 and CDR2: SGHRS and YFSETQ. Deletions cut 1 base from V and 4 bases from J, with 8 bases between. The CDR3 runs 13 residues. The CDR3 DNA is TGCGCCAGCAGCTTGCTGGGGGTCACTGAAGCTTTCTTT. It yields the protein CASSLLGVTEAFF.